Listed below are T cell receptor beta chains from one sample, sequenced in a study of cytomegalovirus exposure and HLA in healthy donors. The table came from immunoSEQ multiplex PCR; TCRdb's copy has only in-frame clones and leaves some out. Its listing shows about 150,000 clones. The sequencing input was PBMCs. The source is a woman in her forties or fifties in good health and CMV-seronegative. CDR3s include the opening cysteine and the closing phenylalanine or tryptophan. A D gene is named only where the DNA matches it firmly.

d_call	j_call	v_call	cdr3_length	cdr3_nt	cdr3_aa
NA	TRBJ1-5	TRBV4-2	14	TGTGCCAGCAGCCAAGTTACTGAGGATCAGCCCCAGCATTTT	CASSQVTEDQPQHF
TRBD1	TRBJ2-1	TRBV28	16	TGTGCCAGCAGTTCCGGGACAGGGGCCTCCTACAATGAGCAGTTCTTC	CASSSGTGASYNEQFF
TRBD1	TRBJ2-3	TRBV5-5	14	TGTGCCAGCAGCTTGCCGACAGGGTCAAATACGCAGTATTTT	CASSLPTGSNTQYF
NA	TRBJ2-7	TRBV13	15	TGTGCCAGCAGACGGACATTATCGAACTCCTACGAGCAGTACTTC	CASRRTLSNSYEQYF
NA	TRBJ2-7	TRBV5-1	16	TGCGCCAGCAGCTTGGCGCAGGGTGTAAGCACCTACGAGCAGTACTTC	CASSLAQGVSTYEQYF
TRBD1	TRBJ1-5	TRBV5-1	14	TGCGCCAGCAGCCTCGGACAGGTCGGGCAGCCCCAGCATTTT	CASSLGQVGQPQHF
TRBD1	TRBJ2-5	TRBV5-1	14	TGCGCCAGCAGCACCGGGACAGGGAGTGAGACCCAGTACTTC	CASSTGTGSETQYF
NA	TRBJ1-4	TRBV4-1	12	TGCGCCAGCAGCCCTATCCGGGGAAAACTGTTTTTT	CASSPIRGKLFF
TRBD1	TRBJ1-1	TRBV18	19	TGTGCCAGCTCACCTCCATCACAGGGGGCCCTGTTCCAGGACGCTGAAGCTTTCTTT	CASSPPSQGALFQDAEAFF
NA	TRBJ1-2	TRBV29-1	12	TGCAGCGCCCCAAATAACAGGGCTGGCTACACCTTC	CSAPNNRAGYTF
NA	TRBJ2-7	TRBV7-8	12	TGTGCCAGCAGCTTAGGGGCTTACGAGCAGTACTTC	CASSLGAYEQYF
NA	TRBJ1-3	TRBV28	14	TGTGCCAGCAGTTCAGGACAGTTGATAAACACCATATATTTT	CASSSGQLINTIYF
NA	TRBJ2-7	TRBV5-1	15	TGCGCCAGCAGCCTTTGGGACGGGAGCTCCTACGAGCAGTACTTC	CASSLWDGSSYEQYF
NA	TRBJ2-3	TRBV4-1	18	TGCGCCAGCAGCCAAGATGAGACCGGGACTGATCGCACAGATACGCAGTATTTT	CASSQDETGTDRTDTQYF
NA	TRBJ1-1	TRBV6-6	15	TGTGCCAGCAGTTACGAGTCAGGGAGGCAAACTGAAGCTTTCTTT	CASSYESGRQTEAFF
TRBD2	TRBJ2-2	TRBV7-2	14	TGTGCCAGCCGAGCGGGGGGGCTGACCGGGGAGCTGTTTTTT	CASRAGGLTGELFF
TRBD1	TRBJ1-2	TRBV2	15	TGTGCCAGCAGTGAGCAGGGACAGGGTCTGTCTGGCTACACCTTC	CASSEQGQGLSGYTF
NA	TRBJ2-2	TRBV6-5	14	TGTGCCAGCAGCCTCGGACTCTCGAGTTGGGAGCTGTTTTTT	CASSLGLSSWELFF
NA	TRBJ1-1	TRBV19	13	TGTGCCAGTAGTATAGGAGGGAACACTGAAGCTTTCTTT	CASSIGGNTEAFF
NA	TRBJ2-2	TRBV9	17	TGTGCCAGCAGCGTAGGAAAGGGAGAATCGAACACCGGGGAGCTGTTTTTT	CASSVGKGESNTGELFF
TRBD2	TRBJ2-1	TRBV7-3	16	TGTGCCAGCAGCTTAATTAGGACTAGCGGGAGTGATGAGCAGTTCTTC	CASSLIRTSGSDEQFF
NA	TRBJ2-3	TRBV2	14	TGTGCCAGCAGTGTGGATAGCTCGTACGATACGCAGTATTTT	CASSVDSSYDTQYF
NA	TRBJ2-7	TRBV7-2	15	TGTGCCAGCAGCTTAGACGGGAATCGTCCCTACGAGCAGTACTTC	CASSLDGNRPYEQYF
TRBD1	TRBJ1-2	TRBV15	13	TGTGCCACCAGTGCGGGACAGGGGTATGGCTACACCTTC	CATSAGQGYGYTF
TRBD1	TRBJ2-1	TRBV19	14	TGTGCCAGTAGTACGGGACAGGGGAGGAATGAGCAGTTCTTC	CASSTGQGRNEQFF
NA	TRBJ2-7	TRBV13	13	TGTGCCAGCAGCCCCCCCTTCTCCTACGAGCAGTACTTC	CASSPPFSYEQYF
NA	TRBJ1-1	TRBV28	13	TGTGCCACCACCGGGTACGAGAACACTGAAGCTTTCTTT	CATTGYENTEAFF
NA	TRBJ2-3	TRBV7-9	12	TGTGCCAGCGGCCTTGGTCTAGATACGCAGTATTTT	CASGLGLDTQYF
TRBD1	TRBJ2-7	TRBV27	14	TGTGCCAGCACCCCCGGGACAGGGTATTACGAGCAGTACTTC	CASTPGTGYYEQYF
NA	TRBJ1-5	TRBV4-1	15	TGCGCCAGCAGCCTATTGGGGGGGGGAGGACAGCCCCAGCATTTT	CASSLLGGGGQPQHF
NA	TRBJ2-7	TRBV7-3	13	TGTGCCAGCAGTTTTGACAGCGCCTACGAGCAGTACTTC	CASSFDSAYEQYF
NA	TRBJ1-1	TRBV2	10	TGTGCCAGGGCGGGAGATGAAGCTTTCTTT	CARAGDEAFF
NA	TRBJ2-7	TRBV29-1	11	TGCAGCGTTGGCCCGAGGGCGGCAGAGTACTTC	CSVGPRAAEYF
NA	TRBJ1-5	TRBV10-3	13	TGTGCCATCACCCAAGACAGGAATCAGCCCCAGCATTTT	CAITQDRNQPQHF
NA	TRBJ2-2	TRBV30	14	TGTGCCTGGAGTTTACAGGCGGCCACCGGGGAGCTGTTTTTT	CAWSLQAATGELFF
TRBD1	TRBJ2-7	TRBV11-3	14	TGTGCCAGCAGCTTACGACAGGGTCCCTACGAGCAGTACTTC	CASSLRQGPYEQYF
TRBD1	TRBJ1-2	TRBV10-3	12	TGTGCCATCAGTACAGGGGGGTATGGCTACACCTTC	CAISTGGYGYTF
NA	TRBJ2-1	TRBV5-1	17	TGCGCCAGCAGCTTGGGGGTGCTCAGCGGCCCCTACAATGAGCAGTTCTTC	CASSLGVLSGPYNEQFF
NA	TRBJ1-5	TRBV4-2	18	TGTGCCAGCAGCCAAGTTCGTACAGACGGTCTTTCAAATCAGCCCCAGCATTTT	CASSQVRTDGLSNQPQHF
NA	TRBJ2-1	TRBV5-1	15	TGCGCCAGCAGCTTGGTTCCGGGTTGGTACAATGAGCAGTTCTTC	CASSLVPGWYNEQFF
NA	TRBJ2-5	TRBV29-1	11	TGCAGCGTTGAAGATAGAAAGACCCAGTACTTC	CSVEDRKTQYF
TRBD1	TRBJ1-3	TRBV5-4	16	TGTGCCAGCAGCTCGGCGACAGGGGCCTCTGGAAACACCATATATTTT	CASSSATGASGNTIYF
TRBD2	TRBJ2-1	TRBV4-3	15	TGCGCCAGCAGCCGACTAGCGGGAGGGTGGAGTGAGCAGTTCTTC	CASSRLAGGWSEQFF
NA	TRBJ1-2	TRBV15	16	TGTGCCACCAGCGATGGAACAGTGGGGCTGGGCTATGGCTACACCTTC	CATSDGTVGLGYGYTF
TRBD2	TRBJ2-3	TRBV7-2	18	TGTGCCAGCAGCTTAGTTTTACTAGCGGGAGGGCCCCCAGATACGCAGTATTTT	CASSLVLLAGGPPDTQYF
TRBD1	TRBJ2-7	TRBV2	15	TGTGCCAGCAGCCGGACGGGACAGGGTAGCAACGAGCAGTACTTC	CASSRTGQGSNEQYF
TRBD2	TRBJ2-7	TRBV5-4	15	TGTGCCAGCAGCATAACTAGCGGGGCCTTGTACGAGCAGTACTTC	CASSITSGALYEQYF
TRBD2	TRBJ2-3	TRBV4-1	18	TGCGCCAGCAGGCCCAACCGACTAGCGGGAGGGCGCACAGATACGCAGTATTTT	CASRPNRLAGGRTDTQYF
TRBD2	TRBJ2-5	TRBV5-1	16	TGCGCCAGCAGCTTGGGGGCGGGAGGGCACCAAGAGACCCAGTACTTC	CASSLGAGGHQETQYF